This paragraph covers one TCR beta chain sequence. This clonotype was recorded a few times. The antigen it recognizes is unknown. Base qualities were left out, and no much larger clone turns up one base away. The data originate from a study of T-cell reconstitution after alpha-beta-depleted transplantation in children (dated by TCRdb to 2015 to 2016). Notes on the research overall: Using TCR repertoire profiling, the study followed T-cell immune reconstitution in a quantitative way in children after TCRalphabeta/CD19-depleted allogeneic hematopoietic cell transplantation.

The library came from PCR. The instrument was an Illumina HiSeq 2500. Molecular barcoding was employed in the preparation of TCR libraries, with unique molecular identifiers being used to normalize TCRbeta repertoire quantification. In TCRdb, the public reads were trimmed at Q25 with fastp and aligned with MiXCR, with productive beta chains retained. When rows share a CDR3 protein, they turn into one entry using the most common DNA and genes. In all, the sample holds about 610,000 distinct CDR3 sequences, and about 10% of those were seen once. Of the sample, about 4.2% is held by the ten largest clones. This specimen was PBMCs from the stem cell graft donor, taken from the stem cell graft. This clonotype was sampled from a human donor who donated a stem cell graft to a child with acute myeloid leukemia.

This receptor carries the CDR3 CASSFRRGQASGANVLTF. The DNA sequence is TGTGCCAGCAGTTTCCGCAGGGGGCAAGCTAGTGGGGCCAACGTCCTGACTTTC. This receptor chain uses TRBV27 and TRBJ2-6, and 8 bases in between align with TRBD1. CDR1 and CDR2 were assigned from the germline V gene (reference sequence) as MNHEY and SMNVEV. CDR3 length: 18 amino acids, cysteine to phenylalanine. Of all the DNA, just the CDR3 is kept, 54 bases in frame from base 1. V has 3 bases trimmed and J has 3 bases trimmed; junction bases matching no gene number 10.